The 5 T cell receptor beta chains reported below all come from one sample, sequenced in a study of blood T cell repertoires in COVID-19. The table came from immunoSEQ multiplex PCR; TCRdb's copy has only in-frame clones and leaves some out. The data contain 200,000 to 250,000 clones, 80% to 90% of them seen just once; the ten biggest clones take up 3% to 4.5%. Material for sequencing was PBMCs or T cells enriched from blood (not recorded which). These receptors were collected from a woman between 40 and 50 years old with acute COVID-19.

J is TRBJ1-1 and V is TRBV9, with 10 bases that match TRBD1. V dropped 3 bases and J dropped 1; count of bases not matched to a gene: 6. Per germline, CDR1 SGDLS and CDR2 YYNGEE. The CDR3 covers 16 residues. The CDR3 sequence: CASSDRRDRGNTEAFF. CDR3 DNA sequence: TGTGCCAGCAGCGATCGCCGGGACAGGGGGAACACTGAAGCTTTCTTT.

V and J are TRBV6-5 and TRBJ1-6; D not certain. V was clipped by 4 bases and J by 9 bases, with 13 bases between them. The CDR3 extends over 14 amino acids. Germline assignment: CDR1 MNHEY and CDR2 SVGAGI. The CDR3 here is CASSSAGVSSPLHF. The CDR3 coding sequence is TGTGCCAGCAGTTCCGCAGGCGTGAGTTCACCCCTCCACTTT.

V usage is TRBV7-2 and J usage is TRBJ1-2; 9 bases are shared with TRBD1. The CDR3 runs to 17 residues. From germline, CDR1 is SGHTA and CDR2 FQGNSA. The V and J ends lost 5 bases and 2 bases, in that order; junction bases with no gene match: 12. CDR3 nucleotides: TGTGCCAGCAGCCCGAACGCGGGACAGGGAGTGAACTATGGCTACACCTTC. It translates to CASSPNAGQGVNYGYTF.

J is TRBJ2-1 and V is TRBV6-5; TRBD1 aligns across 9 bases. CDR1 and CDR2 (germline): MNHEY, SVGAGI. The CDR3 contains 15 residues. V trimming: 4 bases; J trimming: 4 bases; junction bases outside the gene matches: 5. CDR3 protein: CASSFGQGLYNEQFF. The DNA of the CDR3 is TGTGCCAGCAGTTTTGGACAGGGGTTATACAATGAGCAGTTCTTC.

The J gene is TRBJ2-5, the V gene TRBV30, with D possibly TRBD1 on 6 matching bases. Germline V gene lookup returns CDR1 GTSNPN and CDR2 SVGIG (reference sequence). V shed 3 bases and J shed 1 base, with 18 bases lying between them. The CDR3 is made up of 16 amino acids. Here the CDR3 reads CAWSRLGAAVQETQYF. The CDR3 nucleotides read TGTGCCTGGAGCCGCCTGGGGGCAGCCGTCCAAGAGACCCAGTACTTC.